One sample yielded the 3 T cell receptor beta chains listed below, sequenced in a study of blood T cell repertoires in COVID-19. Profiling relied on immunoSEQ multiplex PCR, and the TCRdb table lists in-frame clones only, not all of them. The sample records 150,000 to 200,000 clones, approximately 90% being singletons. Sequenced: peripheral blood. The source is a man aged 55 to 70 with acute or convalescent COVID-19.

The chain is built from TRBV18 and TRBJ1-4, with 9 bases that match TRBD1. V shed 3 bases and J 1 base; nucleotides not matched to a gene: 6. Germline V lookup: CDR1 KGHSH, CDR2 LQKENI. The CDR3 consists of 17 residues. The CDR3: CASSPRQGVETNEKLFF. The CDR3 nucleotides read TGTGCCAGCTCACCGAGACAGGGGGTGGAAACTAATGAAAAACTGTTTTTT.

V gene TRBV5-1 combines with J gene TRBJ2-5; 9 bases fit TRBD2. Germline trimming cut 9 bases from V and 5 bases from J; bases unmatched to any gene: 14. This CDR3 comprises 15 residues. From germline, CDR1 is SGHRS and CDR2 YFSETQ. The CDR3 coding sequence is TGCGCCACGTCGTGGGCGGGAGGGCCCTCGGAGACCCAGTACTTC. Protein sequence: CATSWAGGPSETQYF.

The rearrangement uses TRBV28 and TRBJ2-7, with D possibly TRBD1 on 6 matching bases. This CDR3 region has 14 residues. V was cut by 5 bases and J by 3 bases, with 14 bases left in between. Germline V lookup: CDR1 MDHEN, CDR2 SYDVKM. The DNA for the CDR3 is TGTGCCAGCAGTACCCGGGTCAGGGGCTACGAGCAGTACTTC. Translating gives CASSTRVRGYEQYF.